One sample yielded the 5 T cell receptor delta chains listed below, sequenced in a study of gamma-delta T cells after stem cell transplantation. TCRdb ran CATT on the RT-PCR reads. The top ten clones hold 13% to 15% of a sample with roughly 2,700 delta-chain clones, about 4.5% of them seen once. The material sequenced was gamma-delta T cells. These receptors were collected from a human donor. It is not recorded whose cells these are; they may come from a transplant donor.

This clone was counted only a few times. A far larger clone is one nucleotide away, so this likely arose from a read error. This sample also contains other DNA sequences that code for the same CDR3. The chain combines TRDV2 with TRDJ4; maybe TRDD3 (6 bases). Germline V gene data show CDR1 as GEAIGNYY and CDR2 as EKD. V lost 0 bases and J lost 0, with 28 bases in between. The CDR3 is 20 amino acids. DNA for the CDR3: TGTGCCTGTGACACCGTCCACGGGATGGGTGATACGCAAGCGGCCAGACCCCTGATCTTT. This encodes CACDTVHGMGDTQAARPLIF.

This clone was seen a few times. Given a far larger clone just one base away, this is likely a sequencing read error. In the same sample, other DNA sequences code for this CDR3. The V and J genes are TRDV2 and TRDJ1; 12 bases align to TRDD3. The CDR3 extends over 19 amino acids. Germline V lookup: CDR1 GEAIGNYY, CDR2 EKD. The CDR3 is CACDTVLGDTKGHTDKLIF. CDR3 in DNA: TGCGCCTGTGACACTGTTCTGGGGGATACGAAGGGCCACACCGATAAACTCATCTTT.

This clone was seen a handful of times. One end of the junction is discordant with germline, which a read error may explain. Other DNA sequences in the same sample also yield this CDR3. This chain links TRDV2 with TRDJ1, with 9 bases that match TRDD3. This CDR3 has 24 residues. Per germline, CDR1 GEAIGNYY and CDR2 EKD. CDR3 sequence reads: CACDVLSIGSTGGHNLPYTDKLIF. CDR3 DNA sequence: TGTGCCTGTGACGTTCTGTCAATCGGGAGTACTGGGGGACACAACCTACCGTACACTGATAAACTCATCTTT.

Of note for this clone: A far larger clone lies a single base away; this is likely a read error. The chain recombines TRDV2 with TRDJ1; tentatively, D is TRDD1 or TRDD3 (5 bases each). This CDR3 has 15 residues. V was pared by 0 bases and J by 9 bases, with 19 bases between. Germline V CDR1 and CDR2: GEAIGNYY, EKD. CDR3 protein: CACDTVGEEGNELIF. CDR3 bases: TGTGCCTGTGACACCGTCGGGGAAGAAGGAAATGAACTCATCTTT.

This clone was detected a few times. The chain joins TRDV1 to TRDJ1; 11 positions match TRDD3. The V and J ends lost 6 bases and 7 bases, in that order; junction bases with no gene match: 40. CDR3 length: 25 amino acids. Germline CDR1 reads TSWWSYY; CDR2 reads QGS. CDR3 sequence reads: CALGCGVLPSQLLGDTGAERGKLIF. The CDR3, as DNA: TGTGCTCTTGGCTGTGGAGTCTTGCCTTCTCAACTTTTGGGGGATACGGGGGCCGAAAGGGGTAAACTCATCTTT.